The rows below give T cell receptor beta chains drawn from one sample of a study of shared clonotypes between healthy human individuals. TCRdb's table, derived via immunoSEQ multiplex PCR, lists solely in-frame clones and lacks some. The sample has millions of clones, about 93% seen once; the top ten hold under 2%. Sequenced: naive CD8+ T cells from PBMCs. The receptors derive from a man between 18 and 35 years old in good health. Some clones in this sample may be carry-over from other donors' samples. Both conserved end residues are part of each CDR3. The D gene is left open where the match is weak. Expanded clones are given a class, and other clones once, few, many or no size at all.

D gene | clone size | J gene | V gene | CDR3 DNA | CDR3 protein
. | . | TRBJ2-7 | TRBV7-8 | TGTGCCAGCAGCTTAGGGGGGAGTGGGTACGAGCAGTACTTC | CASSLGGSGYEQYF
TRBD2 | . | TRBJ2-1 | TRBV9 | TGTGCCAGCAGCGGGGGACTAGCGGGAGCGGGCTCCTACAATGAGCAGTTCTTC | CASSGGLAGAGSYNEQFF
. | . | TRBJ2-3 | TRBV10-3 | TGTGCCATCAGGAAGACAGGGTTAGGGGGGGATACGCAGTATTTT | CAIRKTGLGGDTQYF
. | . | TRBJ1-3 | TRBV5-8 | TGTGCCAGCAGCTCCCGCTCTGGAAACACCATATATTTT | CASSSRSGNTIYF
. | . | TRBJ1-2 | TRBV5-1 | TGCGCCAGCAGCTTGCAGGATCTTAACTATGGCTACACCTTC | CASSLQDLNYGYTF
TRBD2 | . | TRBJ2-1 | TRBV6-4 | TGTGCCAGCAGTGACTCGATGGTAGCGGGAGGCAATGAGCAGTTCTTC | CASSDSMVAGGNEQFF
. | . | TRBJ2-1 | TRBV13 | TGTGCCAGCAGCTTTGGCGGGGTAGGCAATGAGCAGTTCTTC | CASSFGGVGNEQFF
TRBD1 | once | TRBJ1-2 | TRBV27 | TGTGCCAGCAGTTTCACCGGGACAGCCTATGGCTACACCTTC | CASSFTGTAYGYTF
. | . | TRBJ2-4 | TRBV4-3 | TGCGCCAGCAGTTGGGTCTGGGACGGAAAAAACATTCAGTACTTC | CASSWVWDGKNIQYF
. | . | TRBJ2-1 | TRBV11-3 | TGTGCCAGCAGCTTAAGGGAGGCCCCCTACAATGAGCAGTTCTTC | CASSLREAPYNEQFF
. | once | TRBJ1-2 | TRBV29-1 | TGCAGCGTTGTCGGGGGGCGCTTCTATGGCTACACCTTC | CSVVGGRFYGYTF
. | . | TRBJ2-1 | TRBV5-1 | TGCGCCAGCAGCTTGGTCCACCTAGGTCGGGATGAGCAGTTCTTC | CASSLVHLGRDEQFF
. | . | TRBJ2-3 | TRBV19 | TGTGCCACCATGGGAGCTACGCAGTATTTT | CATMGATQYF
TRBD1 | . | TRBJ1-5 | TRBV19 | TGTGCCAGTAGTTGGACAGGGATGAGCAATCAGCCCCAGCATTTT | CASSWTGMSNQPQHF
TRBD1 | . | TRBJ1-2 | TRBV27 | TGTGCCAGCAGTGGGGACAGCTATGGCTACACCTTC | CASSGDSYGYTF
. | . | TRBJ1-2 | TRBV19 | TGTGCCAGTAGCCCCTATGACGGTGCTAACTATGGCTACACCTTC | CASSPYDGANYGYTF
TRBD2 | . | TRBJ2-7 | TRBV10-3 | TGTGCCATCAGTGAAGGACTAGCGGTATCCTACGAGCAGTACTTC | CAISEGLAVSYEQYF
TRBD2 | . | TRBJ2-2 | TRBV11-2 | TGTGCCAGCAGCTTAGATGGGAGCGGCGGGAGGTACACCGGGGAGCTGTTTTTT | CASSLDGSGGRYTGELFF
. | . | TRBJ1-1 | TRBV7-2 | TGTGCCAGCACCCGCCTGGGGAACACTGAAGCTTTCTTT | CASTRLGNTEAFF
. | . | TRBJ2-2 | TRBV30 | TGTGCCTGGAGGAGTGTGTTCACCGGGGAGCTGTTTTTT | CAWRSVFTGELFF
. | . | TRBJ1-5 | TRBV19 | TGTGCCAGTAGCCTGGGGAGCAATCAGCCCCAGCATTTT | CASSLGSNQPQHF
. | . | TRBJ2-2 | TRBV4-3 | TGCGCCAGCAGCCAAACAAACACCGGGGAGCTGTTTTTT | CASSQTNTGELFF
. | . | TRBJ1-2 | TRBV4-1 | TGCGCCAGCAGCCAGAGGGGACGGAACTATGGCTACACCTTC | CASSQRGRNYGYTF
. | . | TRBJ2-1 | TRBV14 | TGTGCCAGCAGCCCTTCGGTGGATGAGCAGTTCTTC | CASSPSVDEQFF
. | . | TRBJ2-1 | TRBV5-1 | TGCGCCAGCAGCCCTAGGGGGGGTTCCTACAATGAGCAGTTCTTC | CASSPRGGSYNEQFF
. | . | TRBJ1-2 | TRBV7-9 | TGTGCCAGCAGCTTATTCGCAGGGGAAGGGGATGGCTACACCTTC | CASSLFAGEGDGYTF
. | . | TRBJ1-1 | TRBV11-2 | TGTGCCAGCAGCCAGGATACGTGGGCTAAGAACACTGAAGCTTTCTTT | CASSQDTWAKNTEAFF
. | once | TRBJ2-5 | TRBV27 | TGTGCCAGCAGTTGGGCTGGGGTTAAAGAGACCCAGTACTTC | CASSWAGVKETQYF
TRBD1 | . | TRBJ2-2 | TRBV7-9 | TGTGCCAGCAGCAAGACAGGGGCCACCGGGGAGCTGTTTTTT | CASSKTGATGELFF
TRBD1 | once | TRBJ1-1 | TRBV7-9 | TGTGCCAGCAGCTCTCGGGACAGGCTGAACACTGAAGCTTTCTTT | CASSSRDRLNTEAFF
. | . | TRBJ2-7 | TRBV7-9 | TGTGCCAGCAGCGCCAGCGGCTCCTACTACGAGCAGTACTTC | CASSASGSYYEQYF
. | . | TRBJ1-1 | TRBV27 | TGTGCCAGCAGTCCTAGATTGAACACTGAAGCTTTCTTT | CASSPRLNTEAFF
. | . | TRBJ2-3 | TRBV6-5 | TGTGCCAGCAGTTCATCCCAGAGGTCTCCCCCAGATACGCAGTATTTT | CASSSSQRSPPDTQYF
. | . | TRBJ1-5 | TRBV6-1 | TGTGCCAGCCAGAATTGGGCGGGGGGGAGTCAGCCCCAGCATTTT | CASQNWAGGSQPQHF
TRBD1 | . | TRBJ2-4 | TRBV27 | TGTGCCAGCAGGCCTGAGGGGGCCGTGCTAGCCAAAAACATTCAGTACTTC | CASRPEGAVLAKNIQYF
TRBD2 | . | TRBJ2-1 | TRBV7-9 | TGTGCCAGCAGCTTTTCGACTAGCTGGGGTAATGAGCAGTTCTTC | CASSFSTSWGNEQFF
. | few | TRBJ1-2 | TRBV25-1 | TGTGCCAGCAGTTCGTCATGGGACGGCGATGGCTACACCTTC | CASSSSWDGDGYTF
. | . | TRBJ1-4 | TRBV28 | TGTGCCAGCAGTTTGGTCGCGGGTTTTGATGAAAAACTGTTTTTT | CASSLVAGFDEKLFF
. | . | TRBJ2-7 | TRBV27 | TGTGCCAGCAGTTTCTCGGTGGGAGAGACCCGCGACGAGCAGTACTTC | CASSFSVGETRDEQYF
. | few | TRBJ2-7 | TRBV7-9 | TGTGCCAGCAGCTTAGTGGGGTGGGAAAGGGGCTACGAGCAGTACTTC | CASSLVGWERGYEQYF
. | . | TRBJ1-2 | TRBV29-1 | TGCAGCGTTGTCGACTCTACAACTTCTAACTATGGCTACACCTTC | CSVVDSTTSNYGYTF
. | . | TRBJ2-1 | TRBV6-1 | TGTGCCAGCAGTGACCGAGCGGGTCCGGGTCACAATGAGCAGTTCTTC | CASSDRAGPGHNEQFF
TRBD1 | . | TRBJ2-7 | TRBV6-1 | TGTGCCAGCAGTGATAGGGACAGGGGGCCCTACGAGCAGTACTTC | CASSDRDRGPYEQYF
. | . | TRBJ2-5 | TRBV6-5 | TGTGCCAGCAGCAAACAGGATGAGACCCAGTACTTC | CASSKQDETQYF
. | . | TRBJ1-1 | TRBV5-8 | TGTGCCAGCAGCGCAACTGGACGGCGGAACACTGAAGCTTTCTTT | CASSATGRRNTEAFF
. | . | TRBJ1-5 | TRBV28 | TGTGCCAGCAGTTTGCAGGGGCCCGGCTCGCCCCAGCATTTT | CASSLQGPGSPQHF
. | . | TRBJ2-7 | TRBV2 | TGTGCCAGCAGTCCACCGGCGACCGTGATGGGCTACGAGCAGTACTTC | CASSPPATVMGYEQYF
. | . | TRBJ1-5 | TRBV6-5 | TGTGCCAGCTCGTGGTCAGGGGAGAGCAATCAGCCCCAGCATTTT | CASSWSGESNQPQHF